A selection of T cell receptor beta chains follows, all from one sample in a study of shared clonotypes between healthy human individuals. The protocol was immunoSEQ multiplex PCR, while the TCRdb copy is restricted to in-frame clones and leaves out a portion. The sample carries approximately 2.3 million clones, 80% to 95% recorded once. Sequenced: naive CD4+ T cells from PBMCs. Receptors were obtained from a man younger than 35 in good health. Some clones in this sample may be carry-over from other donors' samples. Each CDR3 is given with its conserved first and last residue. A D gene is named only where the DNA matches it firmly. Only some rows state a clone size, as once, few, many or a class for expanded clones.

d_gene: NA
abundance: NA
j_gene: TRBJ2-5
v_gene: TRBV18
CDR3aa: CASSGSLGREETQYF
CDR3nt: TGTGCCAGCTCAGGAAGTTTGGGCAGGGAAGAGACCCAGTACTTC

d_gene: NA
abundance: NA
j_gene: TRBJ1-3
v_gene: TRBV5-1
CDR3aa: CASSLEAGVSGNTIYF
CDR3nt: TGCGCCAGCAGCTTGGAGGCAGGGGTATCTGGAAACACCATATATTTT

d_gene: NA
abundance: NA
j_gene: TRBJ2-2
v_gene: TRBV6-5
CDR3aa: CVAAGSNTGELFF
CDR3nt: TGTGTCGCAGCGGGTTCGAACACCGGGGAGCTGTTTTTT

d_gene: NA
abundance: NA
j_gene: TRBJ2-1
v_gene: TRBV7-8
CDR3aa: CASSLGGLPRYNEQFF
CDR3nt: TGTGCCAGCAGCTTAGGAGGACTTCCGAGATACAATGAGCAGTTCTTC

d_gene: TRBD2
abundance: NA
j_gene: TRBJ2-2
v_gene: TRBV5-1
CDR3aa: CASSPGGTSDTGELFF
CDR3nt: TGCGCCAGCAGCCCGGGAGGGACTAGCGACACCGGGGAGCTGTTTTTT

d_gene: NA
abundance: NA
j_gene: TRBJ1-2
v_gene: TRBV18
CDR3aa: CASSPAVPHYGYTF
CDR3nt: TGTGCCAGCTCACCGGCGGTCCCCCACTATGGCTACACCTTC

d_gene: NA
abundance: few
j_gene: TRBJ1-4
v_gene: TRBV28
CDR3aa: CASGILGEKLFF
CDR3nt: TGTGCCAGCGGAATTCTTGGGGAAAAACTGTTTTTT

d_gene: NA
abundance: NA
j_gene: TRBJ1-5
v_gene: TRBV21-1
CDR3aa: CASSKALTGPLTQHF
CDR3nt: TGTGCCAGCAGCAAAGCCTTGACAGGGCCCTTGACCCAGCATTTT

d_gene: TRBD2
abundance: NA
j_gene: TRBJ2-1
v_gene: TRBV28
CDR3aa: CASSSRTSGPYNEQFF
CDR3nt: TGTGCCAGCAGTTCCCGGACTAGCGGACCCTACAATGAGCAGTTCTTC

d_gene: TRBD1
abundance: NA
j_gene: TRBJ2-6
v_gene: TRBV28
CDR3aa: CASRGDRAGANVLTF
CDR3nt: TGTGCCAGCAGGGGTGACAGGGCTGGGGCCAACGTCCTGACTTTC

d_gene: TRBD2
abundance: NA
j_gene: TRBJ2-7
v_gene: TRBV7-3
CDR3aa: CASSLLGTSGSLYEQYF
CDR3nt: TGTGCCAGCAGCTTATTGGGGACTAGCGGGAGCCTCTACGAGCAGTACTTC

d_gene: TRBD1
abundance: NA
j_gene: TRBJ2-7
v_gene: TRBV5-1
CDR3aa: CASRQGAGEQYF
CDR3nt: TGCGCCAGCAGACAGGGGGCAGGCGAGCAGTACTTC

d_gene: NA
abundance: NA
j_gene: TRBJ2-5
v_gene: TRBV10-3
CDR3aa: CAIREGTDQETQYF
CDR3nt: TGTGCCATCAGGGAGGGGACGGATCAAGAGACCCAGTACTTC

d_gene: NA
abundance: NA
j_gene: TRBJ2-1
v_gene: TRBV10-3
CDR3aa: CAISVAIDDEQFF
CDR3nt: TGTGCCATCAGCGTCGCCATCGACGATGAGCAGTTCTTC

d_gene: NA
abundance: few
j_gene: TRBJ1-5
v_gene: TRBV2
CDR3aa: CASSALGAHQPQHF
CDR3nt: TGTGCCAGCAGTGCCCTGGGGGCCCATCAGCCCCAGCATTTT

d_gene: NA
abundance: NA
j_gene: TRBJ2-3
v_gene: TRBV5-1
CDR3aa: CASSIGSMSTDTQYF
CDR3nt: TGCGCCAGCAGCATAGGGAGTATGTCTACAGATACGCAGTATTTT

d_gene: NA
abundance: few
j_gene: TRBJ1-1
v_gene: TRBV4-2
CDR3aa: CASSQLGGGTEAFF
CDR3nt: TGTGCCAGCAGCCAACTGGGAGGGGGCACTGAAGCTTTCTTT

d_gene: NA
abundance: NA
j_gene: TRBJ2-7
v_gene: TRBV6-6
CDR3aa: CASTETGVEQYF
CDR3nt: TGTGCCAGCACCGAAACCGGGGTCGAGCAGTACTTC

d_gene: NA
abundance: NA
j_gene: TRBJ2-5
v_gene: TRBV6-5
CDR3aa: CASSTHLAQETQYF
CDR3nt: TGTGCCAGCAGTACCCACCTAGCGCAAGAGACCCAGTACTTC

d_gene: NA
abundance: NA
j_gene: TRBJ2-7
v_gene: TRBV5-6
CDR3aa: CASSRDQRSYEQYF
CDR3nt: TGTGCCAGCAGCCGCGATCAGAGATCCTACGAGCAGTACTTC

d_gene: NA
abundance: NA
j_gene: TRBJ1-1
v_gene: TRBV7-3
CDR3aa: CASSLTFGGYTEAFF
CDR3nt: TGTGCCAGCAGCTTAACATTCGGGGGGTACACTGAAGCTTTCTTT

d_gene: NA
abundance: NA
j_gene: TRBJ2-7
v_gene: TRBV7-9
CDR3aa: CASSLGLYLHEQYF
CDR3nt: TGTGCCAGCAGCTTAGGACTATACCTCCACGAGCAGTACTTC

d_gene: TRBD1
abundance: NA
j_gene: TRBJ2-1
v_gene: TRBV7-2
CDR3aa: CASSLRQGNEQFF
CDR3nt: TGTGCCAGCAGCTTAAGACAGGGCAATGAGCAGTTCTTC

d_gene: NA
abundance: NA
j_gene: TRBJ1-1
v_gene: TRBV28
CDR3aa: CASSFDGNTEAFF
CDR3nt: TGTGCCAGCAGTTTTGACGGGAACACTGAAGCTTTCTTT

d_gene: TRBD2
abundance: once
j_gene: TRBJ2-3
v_gene: TRBV6-1
CDR3aa: CASSEEIAGSTDTQYF
CDR3nt: TGTGCCAGCAGTGAGGAGATAGCGGGGAGCACAGATACGCAGTATTTT

d_gene: NA
abundance: NA
j_gene: TRBJ2-7
v_gene: TRBV28
CDR3aa: CASSRPGASYEQYF
CDR3nt: TGTGCCAGCAGTAGGCCCGGGGCCTCCTACGAGCAGTACTTC

d_gene: NA
abundance: NA
j_gene: TRBJ2-5
v_gene: TRBV14
CDR3aa: CASSQEFYLSETQYF
CDR3nt: TGTGCCAGCAGCCAAGAGTTCTACCTATCGGAGACCCAGTACTTC